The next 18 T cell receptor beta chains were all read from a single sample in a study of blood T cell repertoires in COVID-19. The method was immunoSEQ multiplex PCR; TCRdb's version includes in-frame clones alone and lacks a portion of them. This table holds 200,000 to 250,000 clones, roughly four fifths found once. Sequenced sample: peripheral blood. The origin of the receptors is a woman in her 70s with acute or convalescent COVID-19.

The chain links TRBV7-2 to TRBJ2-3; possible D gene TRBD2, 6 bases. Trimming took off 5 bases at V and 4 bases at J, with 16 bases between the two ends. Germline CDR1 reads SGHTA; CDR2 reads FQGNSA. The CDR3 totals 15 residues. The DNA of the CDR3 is TGTGCCAGCAGCGAGACGGGACTTCTCGCAGATACGCAGTATTTT. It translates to CASSETGLLADTQYF.

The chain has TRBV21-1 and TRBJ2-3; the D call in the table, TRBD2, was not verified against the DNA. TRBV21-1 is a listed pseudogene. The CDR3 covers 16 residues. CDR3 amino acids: CASSSKTSGDTDTQYF. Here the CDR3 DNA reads TGTGCCAGCAGCAGTAAGACTAGCGGGGACACAGATACGCAGTATTTT.

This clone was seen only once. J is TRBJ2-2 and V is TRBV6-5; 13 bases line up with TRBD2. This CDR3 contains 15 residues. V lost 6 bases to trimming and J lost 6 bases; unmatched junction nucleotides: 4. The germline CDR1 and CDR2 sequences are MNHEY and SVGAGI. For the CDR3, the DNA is TGTGCCAGCAGAACTAGCGGGGGGGCGTCCGGGGAGCTGTTTTTT. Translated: CASRTSGGASGELFF.

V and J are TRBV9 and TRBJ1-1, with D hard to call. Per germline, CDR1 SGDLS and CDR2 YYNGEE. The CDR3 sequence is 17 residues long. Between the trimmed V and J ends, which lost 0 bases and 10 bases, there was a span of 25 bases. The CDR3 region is CASSVDDVRGGWGGAFF. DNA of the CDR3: TGTGCCAGCAGCGTAGACGATGTGAGAGGCGGCTGGGGAGGAGCTTTCTTT. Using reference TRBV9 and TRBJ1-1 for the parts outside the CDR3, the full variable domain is DSGVTQTPKHLITATGQRVTLRCSPRSGDLSVYWYQQSLDQGLQFLIQYYNGEERAKGNILERFSAQQFPDLHSELNLSSLELGDSALYFCASSVDDVRGGWGGAFFGQGTRLTVV.

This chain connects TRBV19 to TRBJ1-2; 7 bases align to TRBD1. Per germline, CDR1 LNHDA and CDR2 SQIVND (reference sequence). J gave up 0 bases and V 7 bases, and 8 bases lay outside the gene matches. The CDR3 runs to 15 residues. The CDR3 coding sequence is TGTGCCAGTACCCAGGGACAGCAACCTAACTATGGCTACACCTTC. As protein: CASTQGQQPNYGYTF.

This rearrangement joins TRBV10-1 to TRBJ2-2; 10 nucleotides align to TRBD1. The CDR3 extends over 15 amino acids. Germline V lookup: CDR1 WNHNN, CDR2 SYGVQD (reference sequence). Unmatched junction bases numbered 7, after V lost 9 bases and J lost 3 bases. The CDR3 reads CARPGQGHHTGELFF. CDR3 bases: TGCGCCAGGCCGGGACAGGGGCATCACACCGGGGAGCTGTTTTTT.

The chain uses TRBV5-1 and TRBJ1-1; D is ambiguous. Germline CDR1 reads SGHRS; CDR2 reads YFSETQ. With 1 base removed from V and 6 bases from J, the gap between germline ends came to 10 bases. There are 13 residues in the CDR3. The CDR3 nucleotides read TGCGCCAGCAGCTTGCCGGGGTTGGCTGAAGCTTTCTTT. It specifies CASSLPGLAEAFF.

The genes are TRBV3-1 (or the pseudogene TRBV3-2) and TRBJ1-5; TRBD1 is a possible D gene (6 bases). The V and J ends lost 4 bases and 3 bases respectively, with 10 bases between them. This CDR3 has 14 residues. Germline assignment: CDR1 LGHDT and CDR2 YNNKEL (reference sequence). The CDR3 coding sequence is TGTGCCAGCAGCCCGGACAGTATCAATCAGCCCCAGCATTTT. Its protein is CASSPDSINQPQHF.

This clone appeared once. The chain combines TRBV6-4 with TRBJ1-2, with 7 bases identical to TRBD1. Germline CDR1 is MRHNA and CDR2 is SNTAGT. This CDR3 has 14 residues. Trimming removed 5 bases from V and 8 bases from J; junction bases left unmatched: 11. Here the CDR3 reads CASSPGTARGGYTF. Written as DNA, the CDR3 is TGTGCCAGCAGTCCCGGGACAGCCCGTGGCGGCTACACCTTC.

CDR3 amino acids: CASSTGQIHQPQHF. The CDR3 DNA reads TGTGCCAGCAGTACGGGACAGATTCATCAGCCCCAGCATTTT. V gene TRBV27 combines with J gene TRBJ1-5; 7 bases are shared with TRBD1. Germline values: CDR1 MNHEY, CDR2 SMNVEV (reference sequence). J was trimmed by 5 bases and V by 5 bases; bases with no gene match: 6. The CDR3 is 14 amino acids.

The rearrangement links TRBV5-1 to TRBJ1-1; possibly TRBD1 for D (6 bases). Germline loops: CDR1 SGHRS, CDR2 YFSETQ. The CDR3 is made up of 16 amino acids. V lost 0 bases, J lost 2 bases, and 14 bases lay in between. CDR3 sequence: CASSLVQGGGNTEAFF. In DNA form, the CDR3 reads TGCGCCAGCAGCTTGGTACAGGGCGGGGGCAACACTGAAGCTTTCTTT.

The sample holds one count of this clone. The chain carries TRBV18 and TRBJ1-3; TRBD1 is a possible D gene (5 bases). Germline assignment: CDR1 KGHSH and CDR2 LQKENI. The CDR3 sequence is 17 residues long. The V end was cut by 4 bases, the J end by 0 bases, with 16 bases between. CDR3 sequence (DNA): TGTGCCAGCTCACTATACACAGGCTTCTCCTCTGGAAACACCATATATTTT. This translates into CASSLYTGFSSGNTIYF.

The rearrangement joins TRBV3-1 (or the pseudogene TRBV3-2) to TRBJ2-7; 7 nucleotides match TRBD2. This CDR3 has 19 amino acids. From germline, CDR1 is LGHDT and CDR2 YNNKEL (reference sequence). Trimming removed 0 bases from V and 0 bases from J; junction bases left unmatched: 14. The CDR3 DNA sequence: TGTGCCAGCAGCCAAGAAGTTAGCGGCGAGCGGGGCCTCTCCTACGAGCAGTACTTC. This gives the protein CASSQEVSGERGLSYEQYF.

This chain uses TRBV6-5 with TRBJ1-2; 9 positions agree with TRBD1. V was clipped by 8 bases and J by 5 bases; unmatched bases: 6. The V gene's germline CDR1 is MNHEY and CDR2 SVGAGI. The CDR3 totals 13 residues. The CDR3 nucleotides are TGTGCCAGCGAAACAGGGGGCAAGTATGGCTACACCTTC. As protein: CASETGGKYGYTF.

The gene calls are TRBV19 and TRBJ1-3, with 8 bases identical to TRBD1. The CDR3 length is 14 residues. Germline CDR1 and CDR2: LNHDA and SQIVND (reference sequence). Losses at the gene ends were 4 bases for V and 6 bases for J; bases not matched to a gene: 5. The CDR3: CASSRGQEKNTIYF. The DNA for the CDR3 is TGTGCCAGTAGTAGGGGACAGGAGAAAAACACCATATATTTT.

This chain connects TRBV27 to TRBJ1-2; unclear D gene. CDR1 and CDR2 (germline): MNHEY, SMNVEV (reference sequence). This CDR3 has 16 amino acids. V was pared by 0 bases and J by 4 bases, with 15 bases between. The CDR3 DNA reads TGTGCCAGCAGTTTATCTAGGAATCCCAGGATCTATGGCTACACCTTC. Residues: CASSLSRNPRIYGYTF.

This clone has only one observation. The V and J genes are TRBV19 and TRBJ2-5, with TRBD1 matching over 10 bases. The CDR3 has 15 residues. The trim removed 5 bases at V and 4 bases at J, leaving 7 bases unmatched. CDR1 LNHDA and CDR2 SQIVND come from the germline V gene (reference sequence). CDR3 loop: CASSLHRDRGETQYF. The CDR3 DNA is TGTGCCAGTAGTCTTCACCGGGACAGGGGAGAGACCCAGTACTTC.

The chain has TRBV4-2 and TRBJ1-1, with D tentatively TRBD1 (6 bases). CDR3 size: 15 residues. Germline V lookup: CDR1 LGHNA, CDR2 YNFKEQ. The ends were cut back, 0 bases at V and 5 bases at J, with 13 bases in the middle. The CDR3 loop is CASSQDGHRETEAFF. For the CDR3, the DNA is TGTGCCAGCAGCCAAGATGGGCACAGGGAAACTGAAGCTTTCTTT.